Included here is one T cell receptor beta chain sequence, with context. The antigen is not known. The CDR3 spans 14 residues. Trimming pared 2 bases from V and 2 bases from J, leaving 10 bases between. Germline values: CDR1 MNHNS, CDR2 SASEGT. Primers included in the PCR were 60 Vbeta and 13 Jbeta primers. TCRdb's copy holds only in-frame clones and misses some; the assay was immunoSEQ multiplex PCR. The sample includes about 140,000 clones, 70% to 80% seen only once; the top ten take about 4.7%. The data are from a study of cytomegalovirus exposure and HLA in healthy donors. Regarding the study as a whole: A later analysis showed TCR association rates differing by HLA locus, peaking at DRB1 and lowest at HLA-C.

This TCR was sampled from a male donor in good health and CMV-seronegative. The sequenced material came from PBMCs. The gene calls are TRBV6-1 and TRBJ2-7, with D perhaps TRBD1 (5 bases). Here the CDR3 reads CASSETGTTYEQYF. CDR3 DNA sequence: TGTGCCAGCAGTGAAACAGGAACGACCTACGAGCAGTACTTC.